Following are 21 T cell receptor beta chains from one sample sequenced in a study of T cell changes during pregnancy in multiple sclerosis. TCRdb's copy holds only in-frame clones and misses some; the assay was immunoSEQ multiplex PCR. Among tens of thousands of clones, approximately 90% were seen once, and the ten largest hold about 1.5%. This material consisted of peripheral blood, taken after pregnancy. Every receptor here comes from a female donor with multiple sclerosis, enrolled in a pregnancy study.

V gene TRBV5-4 combines with J gene TRBJ2-7, with TRBD2 identical over 11 bases. CDR1 SGHNT and CDR2 YYREEE come from the germline V gene (reference sequence). The trim removed 4 bases at V and 2 bases at J, leaving 5 bases unmatched. The CDR3 is made up of 15 amino acids. The CDR3 spells CASSLGLADPYEQYF. Here the CDR3 DNA reads TGTGCCAGCAGCCTGGGACTAGCGGATCCCTACGAGCAGTACTTC.

The chain recombines TRBV6-5 with TRBJ1-1, with TRBD1 matching over 7 bases. CDR1 MNHEY and CDR2 SVGAGI come from the germline V gene. CDR3 length equals 15 residues. With 6 bases clipped from V and 4 bases from J, the junction kept 11 bases outside the gene matches. CDR3 protein: CASSHLGQGGTEAFF. CDR3 in DNA: TGTGCCAGCAGCCACCTAGGGCAGGGGGGCACTGAAGCTTTCTTT.

V gene TRBV4-3 combines with J gene TRBJ2-6; tentatively, D is TRBD1 (5 bases). The CDR3 loop spans 15 amino acids. The germline CDR1 and CDR2 sequences are LGHNA and YSLEER. Trimming pared 4 bases from V and 0 bases from J, leaving 7 bases between. The CDR3 coding sequence is TGCGCCAGCAGCCTAGACAGCTCTGGGGCCAACGTCCTGACTTTC. Translating it yields CASSLDSSGANVLTF.

The chain has TRBV5-1 and TRBJ2-5; 10 bases agree with TRBD2. Germline loops: CDR1 SGHRS, CDR2 YFSETQ. Trimming removed 2 bases from V and 3 bases from J; junction bases left unmatched: 1. CDR3 length: 14 residues. The CDR3 here is CASSFGLAEETQYF. The CDR3 nucleotides are TGCGCCAGCAGCTTTGGACTAGCGGAAGAGACCCAGTACTTC.

The chain joins TRBV7-2 to TRBJ1-4, with 9 bases identical to TRBD1. J lost 8 bases, V lost 5 bases, and 9 bases had no gene match. CDR3 length equals 15 residues. Germline V gene data show CDR1 as SGHTA and CDR2 as FQGNSA. The CDR3 protein is CASSVTGGGLEKLFF. The CDR3, as DNA: TGTGCCAGCAGCGTGACAGGGGGAGGCTTGGAAAAACTGTTTTTT.

This sequence joins TRBV6-4 and TRBJ1-2; 9 positions agree with TRBD1. CDR1 is MRHNA, CDR2 SNTAGT, per germline. Unmatched junction bases numbered 10, after V lost 6 bases and J lost 8 bases. The CDR3 is 14 residues long. The chain's CDR3 is CASSPGTGSVGYTF. For the CDR3, the DNA is TGTGCCAGCAGCCCCGGGACAGGGAGCGTGGGCTACACCTTC.

This rearrangement joins TRBV5-4 to TRBJ1-4; TRBD1 aligns across 8 bases. From germline, CDR1 is SGHNT and CDR2 YYREEE (reference sequence). The CDR3 spans 18 residues. Trimming took 0 bases from V and 7 from J; bases not matched to a gene: 14. The CDR3 spells CASSLGPPDRGGGEKLFF. CDR3 bases: TGTGCCAGCAGCTTGGGCCCCCCCGACAGGGGAGGTGGTGAAAAACTGTTTTTT.

CDR3 DNA sequence: TGTGCCAGCAGCGCCGGGGGAGGAAACACCATATATTTT. Encoded protein: CASSAGGGNTIYF. V usage is TRBV9 and J usage is TRBJ1-3; D might be TRBD1 (5 bases). Germline loops: CDR1 SGDLS, CDR2 YYNGEE. CDR3 size: 13 residues. V lost 3 bases, J lost 4 bases, and 8 bases lay in between.

The chain recombines TRBV5-8 with TRBJ1-1; no reliable D call. Trimming stripped 2 bases from V and 5 bases from J, with 16 bases between. Per germline, CDR1 SGHTS and CDR2 YDEGEE. The CDR3 totals 15 residues. This CDR3 reads CASSLIDRRRTEAFF. Written as DNA, the CDR3 is TGTGCCAGCAGCTTAATAGACCGAAGGAGGACTGAAGCTTTCTTT.

The gene calls are TRBV14 and TRBJ1-1, with 7 bases aligning to TRBD1. The CDR3 length is 16 residues. The V segment lost 0 bases and the J segment 0 bases; nucleotides outside the gene matches: 4. The V gene's germline CDR1 is SGHDN and CDR2 FVKESK. DNA of the CDR3: TGTGCCAGCAGCCAAGATTTGGGACAGTTGAACACTGAAGCTTTCTTT. The encoded protein is CASSQDLGQLNTEAFF.

CDR3 sequence (DNA): TGTGCCAGCAGTGACTCCCGCAACAGCCTCTATGGCTACACCTTC. Residues: CASSDSRNSLYGYTF. V and J are TRBV6-4 and TRBJ1-2, with D unclear. Trimming stripped 0 bases from V and 4 bases from J, with 12 bases between. The CDR3 is made up of 15 amino acids. The V gene's germline CDR1 is MRHNA and CDR2 SNTAGT.

The rearrangement links TRBV7-2 to TRBJ2-4; the D gene is possibly TRBD2 (6 bases). CDR1 SGHTA and CDR2 FQGNSA come from the germline V gene. The CDR3 is made up of 18 amino acids. V was clipped by 5 bases and J by 7 bases, with 27 bases between them. Here the CDR3 DNA reads TGTGCCAGCAGCCAAGGTAGGCTGGCGGGGAATCGTCTGAACATTCAGTACTTC. Translation gives CASSQGRLAGNRLNIQYF.

The J gene is TRBJ2-3, the V gene TRBV5-1, with a weak D call TRBD2 (5 bases). This CDR3 is 16 amino acids long. The germline V gene encodes CDR1 SGHRS and CDR2 YFSETQ. The V and J ends lost 0 bases and 3 bases respectively, with 14 bases between them. CDR3 region: CASSLDPAGETDTQYF. CDR3 nucleotides: TGCGCCAGCAGCTTGGACCCGGCGGGTGAAACAGATACGCAGTATTTT.

The chain couples TRBV14 to TRBJ1-2, with a possible D match to TRBD1 (6 bases). The germline CDR1 and CDR2 sequences are SGHDN and FVKESK. Trimming cost V 2 bases and J 4 bases, with 17 bases left between them. This CDR3 is 16 amino acids long. CDR3 DNA: TGTGCCAGCAGCCAAACCTCAGGGGCTGGCGGCTATGGCTACACCTTC. Encoded protein: CASSQTSGAGGYGYTF.

V is TRBV7-2 and J is TRBJ2-7; 8 nucleotides match TRBD2. The germline V gene has CDR1 SGHTA and CDR2 FQGNSA. This CDR3 is built from 14 residues. The ends lost 1 base at V and 3 bases at J; junction bases unmatched: 2. CDR3 loop: CASSLELADYEQYF. The CDR3 bases are TGTGCCAGCAGCTTAGAACTAGCGGACTACGAGCAGTACTTC.

V gene TRBV7-3 combines with J gene TRBJ2-1; the D gene is possibly TRBD2 (5 bases). Trimming pared 5 bases from V and 0 bases from J, leaving 17 bases between. Germline CDR1 SGHTA, CDR2 FQGTGA. The CDR3 has 17 amino acids. The CDR3 spells CASSPGTQRYSYNEQFF. In DNA, the CDR3 is TGTGCCAGCAGCCCCGGAACCCAGCGGTACTCCTACAATGAGCAGTTCTTC.

The chain uses TRBV16 and TRBJ2-5, with D possibly TRBD2 on 5 matching bases. Trimming shortened V by 2 bases and J by 4 bases, and 14 bases separated the two germline ends. The CDR3 covers 15 residues. Germline CDR1 and CDR2: KGHSY and FQNENV. CDR3 loop: CASSQPEGGRETQYF. In nucleotides, the CDR3 is TGTGCCAGCAGCCAACCAGAAGGAGGTAGAGAGACCCAGTACTTC.

CDR3: CASRGLEETQYF. The CDR3 region has the DNA TGTGCCAGCAGGGGACTGGAAGAGACCCAGTACTTC. The genes are TRBV2 and TRBJ2-5; D is perhaps TRBD2 (6 bases). CDR1 is SNHLY and CDR2 is FYNNEI in the germline V gene. The CDR3 is 12 amino acids. Trimming took off 6 bases at V and 3 bases at J, with 8 bases between the two ends.

This chain links TRBV5-6 with TRBJ1-5; D is unresolved. Trimming took 3 bases from V and 4 from J, leaving 11 bases between them. Per the germline V gene, CDR1 is SGHDT and CDR2 is YYEEEE. The CDR3 runs to 14 residues. The CDR3 bases are TGTGCCAGCAGCTCCCGGTTACCGAATCAGCCCCAGCATTTT. Translated: CASSSRLPNQPQHF.

V gene TRBV28 combines with J gene TRBJ2-2, with D possibly TRBD1 on 6 matching bases. The germline V gene has CDR1 MDHEN and CDR2 SYDVKM. This CDR3 is built from 17 residues. Trimming stripped 2 bases from V and 5 bases from J, with 18 bases between. CDR3 protein: CASSLALETGRTGELFF. CDR3 DNA sequence: TGTGCCAGCAGTTTAGCCCTCGAAACAGGGCGAACCGGGGAGCTGTTTTTT.

The J gene is TRBJ2-7, the V gene TRBV5-6, with unresolved D. Trimming took 0 bases from V and 4 from J, leaving 11 bases between them. The V gene's germline CDR1 is SGHDT and CDR2 YYEEEE. The CDR3 loop spans 14 amino acids. CDR3 sequence reads: CASSLGAGPYEQYF. In DNA, the CDR3 is TGTGCCAGCAGCTTGGGGGCAGGCCCTTACGAGCAGTACTTC.